A single sample is the source of the 32 T cell receptor beta chains below, sequenced in a study of control samples from healthy donors and cancer patients. Generated by immunoSEQ multiplex PCR, the TCRdb table keeps only in-frame clones and is missing some. Counted here are roughly 100,000 clones, about 90% occurring once; the ten biggest clones make up about 2.5%. Sequencing was carried out using blood. The receptors here all came from a woman aged 18-29 years in good health.

This chain connects TRBV28 to TRBJ1-5; 9 bases fit TRBD1. Trimming removed 3 bases from V and 2 bases from J; junction bases left unmatched: 11. This CDR3 has 18 residues. In germline, CDR1 is MDHEN, CDR2 SYDVKM. The CDR3: CASSFVTGGTRGNQPQHF. CDR3 sequence (DNA): TGTGCCAGCAGTTTTGTAACAGGGGGCACTAGGGGCAATCAGCCCCAGCATTTT.

The chain is built from TRBV28 and TRBJ1-2; TRBD1 matches 8 bases. J lost 6 bases, V lost 2 bases, and 14 bases had no gene match. Germline-derived CDR1 and CDR2 are MDHEN and SYDVKM. This CDR3 contains 17 residues. The CDR3 sequence: CASSLRREDRESDGYTF. CDR3 nucleotide sequence: TGTGCCAGCAGTTTACGGAGGGAGGACAGGGAAAGTGATGGCTACACCTTC.

This chain links TRBV6-6 with TRBJ1-1; D is perhaps TRBD1 (5 bases). The ends were cut back, 6 bases at V and 5 bases at J, with 19 bases in the middle. CDR1 and CDR2 from the germline V gene are MNHNY and SVGAGI (reference sequence). The CDR3 sequence is 15 residues long. Here the CDR3 DNA reads TGTGCCAGCAGCTTAACTCCAGGGTCTTGGACTGAAGCTTTCTTT. Translation: CASSLTPGSWTEAFF.

The V gene is TRBV30, the J gene TRBJ2-5; 8 bases match TRBD2. V was pared by 2 bases and J by 4 bases, with 3 bases of the junction left unmatched. This CDR3 has 13 amino acids. The germline CDR1 and CDR2 sequences are GTSNPN and SVGIG (reference sequence). Written as DNA, the CDR3 is TGTGCCTGGAGTTGGAGCGGGGGAGAGACCCAGTACTTC. Its protein is CAWSWSGGETQYF.

The count of this clone is one. This sequence joins TRBV9 and TRBJ2-7, with TRBD1 matching over 7 bases. J lost 2 bases, V lost 3 bases, and 5 bases had no gene match. The CDR3 is 14 amino acids. Germline V gene lookup returns CDR1 SGDLS and CDR2 YYNGEE. The CDR3 DNA is TGTGCCAGCAGCGCCCTGGGACAGACCTACGAGCAGTACTTC. The encoded protein is CASSALGQTYEQYF.

The chain joins TRBV2 to TRBJ1-6, with 8 bases identical to TRBD1. CDR1 and CDR2 (germline): SNHLY, FYNNEI. This CDR3 is 16 amino acids long. The V segment lost 2 bases and the J segment 7 bases; nucleotides outside the gene matches: 7. As DNA, the CDR3 is TGTGCCAGCAGTGAATTTCCCGGGACAGGAAATTCACCCCTCCACTTT. Translating gives CASSEFPGTGNSPLHF.

The J gene is TRBJ2-4, the V gene TRBV2; TRBD2 matches 8 bases. The CDR3 runs to 16 residues. CDR1 is SNHLY and CDR2 is FYNNEI in the germline V gene. The V gene end was trimmed by 3 bases and the J gene end by 2 bases; junction bases not matched to a gene: 6. CDR3 DNA: TGTGCCAGCAGTGAGTCGGGAGGGCCTTCCAAAAACATTCAGTACTTC. Translation gives CASSESGGPSKNIQYF.

A word on this clone: Different DNA sequences within this sample yield the same CDR3. The V call is TRBV7-9, the J call TRBJ2-1; D remains unclear. V lost 1 base, J lost 3 bases, and 4 bases lay in between. This CDR3 has 13 amino acids. The germline V gene encodes CDR1 SEHNR and CDR2 FQNEAQ (reference sequence). The CDR3 coding sequence is TGTGCCAGCAGCTTAGACAGCTACAATGAGCAGTTCTTC. It translates to CASSLDSYNEQFF.

The chain links TRBV11-2 to TRBJ1-5, with 7 bases matching TRBD1. J was trimmed by 6 bases and V by 5 bases; bases with no gene match: 7. The CDR3 contains 14 residues. Per germline, CDR1 SGHAT and CDR2 FQNNGV. CDR3 bases: TGTGCCAGCAGCGAGGAGGGGGCGGGTCAGCCCCAGCATTTT. Translation gives CASSEEGAGQPQHF.

The V gene is TRBV2, the J gene TRBJ1-5, with D perhaps matching TRBD1 (6 bases). Germline V gene data show CDR1 as SNHLY and CDR2 as FYNNEI. The CDR3 has 13 residues. V lost 6 bases, J lost 5 bases, and 11 bases lay in between. The CDR3 region has the DNA TGTGCCAGCAGCACTGACAGGTATCAGCCCCAGCATTTT. Translating it yields CASSTDRYQPQHF.

The chain links TRBV2 to TRBJ2-1; TRBD1 matches 9 bases. The CDR3 is made up of 18 amino acids. Germline V gene sequence: CDR1 SNHLY, CDR2 FYNNEI. The junction had 17 bases not matched to a gene; V was cut back by 9 bases and J by 2 bases. The CDR3 loop reads CARGLRQGVLRPYNEQFF. The CDR3 DNA follows: TGTGCCAGGGGTCTGAGACAGGGGGTGTTAAGACCCTACAATGAGCAGTTCTTC.

This rearrangement joins TRBV11-3 to TRBJ2-3, with D maybe TRBD1 (6 bases). Germline V gene data show CDR1 as SGHNT and CDR2 as YENEEA. Trimming took 6 bases from V and 3 from J, leaving 16 bases between them. CDR3 length: 15 amino acids. The CDR3 reads CASSLVRGGTDTQYF. DNA of the CDR3: TGTGCCAGCAGTTTGGTGAGAGGGGGAACAGATACGCAGTATTTT.

The chain is built from TRBV7-9 and TRBJ2-5, with 9 bases identical to TRBD1. V was pared by 7 bases and J by 3 bases, with 9 bases of the junction left unmatched. This CDR3 region has 15 residues. Germline assignment: CDR1 SEHNR and CDR2 FQNEAQ (reference sequence). CDR3 nucleotides: TGTGCCAGCACCTTGACAGGGGGGACGGAAGAGACCCAGTACTTC. Amino acid sequence: CASTLTGGTEETQYF.

The rearrangement joins TRBV18 to TRBJ1-2; a possible D gene is TRBD1 (5 bases). The CDR3 contains 15 residues. V was clipped by 2 bases and J by 2 bases, with 12 bases between them. From germline, CDR1 is KGHSH and CDR2 LQKENI. CDR3 region: CASSPRPEGNYGYTF. The CDR3 DNA follows: TGTGCCAGCTCACCAAGGCCGGAGGGGAACTATGGCTACACCTTC. Filled out from reference TRBV18 and TRBJ1-2, the complete variable domain reads NAGVMQNPRHLVRRRGQEARLRCSPMKGHSHVYWYRQLPEEGLKFMVYLQKENIIDESGMPKERFSAEFPKEGPSILRIQQVVRGDSAAYFCASSPRPEGNYGYTFGSGTRLTVV.

The V and J genes are TRBV24-1 and TRBJ2-3; TRBD2 matches at 8 bases. The germline gives CDR1 KGHDR, CDR2 SFDVKD. The CDR3 contains 17 residues. The ends lost 5 bases at V and 3 bases at J; junction bases unmatched: 12. CDR3: CATSVTGREDPTDTQYF. CDR3 nucleotide sequence: TGTGCCACCAGTGTCACAGGGCGGGAGGATCCGACAGATACGCAGTATTTT.

The gene calls are TRBV24-1 and TRBJ2-3, with D unclear. V was pared by 5 bases and J by 0 bases, with 8 bases between. This CDR3 has 14 amino acids. Germline CDR1 reads KGHDR; CDR2 reads SFDVKD. CDR3: CATSALGSTDTQYF. CDR3 coding DNA: TGTGCCACCAGTGCTCTGGGGAGCACAGATACGCAGTATTTT.

The chain has TRBV5-5 and TRBJ2-7; 9 nucleotides align to TRBD1. J was trimmed by 6 bases and V by 4 bases; bases with no gene match: 8. The CDR3 length is 14 residues. Germline V CDR1 and CDR2: SGHKS, YYEKEE (reference sequence). The CDR3 DNA reads as TGTGCCAGCAGCCTTGGACAGGGGAAAGGCGAGCAGTACTTC. It yields the protein CASSLGQGKGEQYF.

The V call is TRBV5-4, the J call TRBJ1-4; D is uncertain. V was clipped by 0 bases and J by 7 bases, with 13 bases between them. CDR3 size: 15 residues. From germline, CDR1 is SGHNT and CDR2 YYREEE (reference sequence). The CDR3: CASSLAREGGEKLFF. The CDR3 DNA follows: TGTGCCAGCAGCTTGGCGAGGGAGGGCGGTGAAAAACTGTTTTTT.

The chain has TRBV5-1 and TRBJ2-7, with TRBD2 matching over 11 bases. The CDR3 spans 18 residues. CDR1 and CDR2 from the germline V gene are SGHRS and YFSETQ. V dropped 3 bases and J dropped 4; count of bases not matched to a gene: 15. Here the CDR3 reads CASSYRGRRLAGGYEQYF. CDR3 DNA: TGCGCCAGCAGCTACAGGGGGCGCCGGCTAGCGGGAGGTTACGAGCAGTACTTC.

The chain uses TRBV6-5 and TRBJ1-4; a weak D match, TRBD1 (6 bases). Germline values: CDR1 MNHEY, CDR2 SVGAGI. Trimming removed 0 bases from V and 6 bases from J, with 11 bases in between. CDR3 length: 15 residues. The CDR3 nucleotides are TGTGCCAGCAGTTACTCTGGGACAAGAGATGAAAAACTGTTTTTT. Protein sequence: CASSYSGTRDEKLFF.

The chain recombines TRBV6-1 with TRBJ1-6; no definite D call. This CDR3 has 16 amino acids. The germline V gene has CDR1 MNHNS and CDR2 SASEGT. V was shortened by 0 bases and J by 10 bases, with 16 bases between the two germline ends. CDR3 nucleotide sequence: TGTGCCAGCAGTGAAGCTCGAACAAACCCCTTGTCACCCCTCCACTTT. Translated: CASSEARTNPLSPLHF.

This rearrangement joins TRBV28 to TRBJ2-6; 11 bases map to TRBD2. This CDR3 comprises 18 residues. V trimming: 3 bases; J trimming: 2 bases; junction bases outside the gene matches: 6. CDR1 MDHEN and CDR2 SYDVKM come from the germline V gene. The chain's CDR3 is CASSFALAGGAGANVLTF. CDR3 nucleotide sequence: TGTGCCAGCAGTTTTGCCCTAGCGGGAGGAGCTGGGGCCAACGTCCTGACTTTC.

The chain recombines TRBV5-1 with TRBJ2-5, with TRBD1 as a possible D gene (8 bases). The length of the CDR3 is 14 residues. The V gene lost 1 base and the J gene lost 5 bases, with 12 bases spanning the gap. Germline values: CDR1 SGHRS, CDR2 YFSETQ. CDR3 loop: CASSLQQGGETQYF. The CDR3 DNA reads TGCGCCAGCAGCTTGCAACAGGGGGGGGAGACCCAGTACTTC.

J is TRBJ2-2 and V is TRBV7-2; 11 positions match TRBD2. The CDR3 runs to 16 residues. Germline V CDR1 and CDR2: SGHTA, FQGNSA. V lost 5 bases and J lost 3; bases outside the gene matches: 5. The CDR3 DNA follows: TGTGCCAGCAGCCTAGGGACTAGCGGTTACACCGGGGAGCTGTTTTTT. The encoded protein is CASSLGTSGYTGELFF.

The chain combines TRBV5-1 with TRBJ1-6; a possible D gene is TRBD1 (6 bases). Trimming removed 0 bases from V and 6 bases from J, with 10 bases in between. Germline loops: CDR1 SGHRS, CDR2 YFSETQ. CDR3 length equals 15 residues. CDR3 region: CASSLGQGSNSPLHF. CDR3 bases: TGCGCCAGCAGCTTGGGGCAGGGGAGTAATTCACCCCTCCACTTT.

The chain links TRBV19 to TRBJ1-3; 7 bases agree with TRBD1. Germline V gene sequence: CDR1 LNHDA, CDR2 SQIVND (reference sequence). This CDR3 is built from 12 residues. With 9 bases clipped from V and 4 bases from J, the junction kept 3 bases outside the gene matches. CDR3 in amino acids: CASQGGGNTIYF. The DNA of the CDR3 is TGTGCCAGCCAGGGGGGCGGAAACACCATATATTTT.

This sequence joins TRBV28 and TRBJ1-3; possibly TRBD1 for D (6 bases). The CDR3 has 15 residues. Between the trimmed V and J ends, which lost 6 bases and 2 bases, there was a span of 14 bases. Germline values: CDR1 MDHEN, CDR2 SYDVKM. The CDR3 loop is CASRPGGGTGNTIYF. CDR3 nucleotide sequence: TGTGCCAGCAGGCCTGGCGGGGGCACTGGAAACACCATATATTTT.

The chain employs TRBV11-3 and TRBJ2-3, with a tentative D call TRBD2 (5 bases). Trimming took off 1 base at V and 0 bases at J, with 8 bases between the two ends. The CDR3 consists of 15 residues. Germline values: CDR1 SGHNT, CDR2 YENEEA. The CDR3 protein is CASSLGGGSTDTQYF. The CDR3 DNA sequence: TGTGCCAGCAGCTTAGGTGGAGGTAGCACAGATACGCAGTATTTT.

The rearrangement uses TRBV5-1 and TRBJ1-1; D is perhaps TRBD1 (6 bases). The germline gives CDR1 SGHRS, CDR2 YFSETQ. The CDR3 extends over 16 amino acids. V shed 0 bases and J shed 4 bases, with 16 bases lying between them. In DNA, the CDR3 is TGCGCCAGCAGCTTGGAGCCAGGGGATGGGAGCACTGAAGCTTTCTTT. Translating it yields CASSLEPGDGSTEAFF. Supplemented by reference TRBV5-1 and TRBJ1-1, the full variable domain reads KAGVTQTPRYLIKTRGQQVTLSCSPISGHRSVSWYQQTPGQGLQFLFEYFSETQRNKGNFPGRFSGRQFSNSRSEMNVSTLELGDSALYLCASSLEPGDGSTEAFFGQGTRLTVV.

This chain connects TRBV7-8 to TRBJ2-6; D might be TRBD1 (6 bases). The CDR3 is 17 residues long. Trimming shortened V by 11 bases and J by 4 bases, and 24 bases separated the two germline ends. Germline-derived CDR1 and CDR2 are SGHVS and FQNEAQ. DNA for the CDR3: TGTGCCCTCGGACGGAGAGACAGGATCACAGGGGCCAACGTCCTGACTTTC. Its protein product is CALGRRDRITGANVLTF.

The gene calls are TRBV5-1 and TRBJ2-7, with D perhaps matching TRBD2 (5 bases). From germline, CDR1 is SGHRS and CDR2 YFSETQ. V lost 0 bases and J 4 bases, leaving 8 bases between the germline ends. This CDR3 is built from 13 residues. The CDR3 sequence is CASSLAGVYEQYF. The CDR3 nucleotides read TGCGCCAGCAGCTTGGCCGGGGTTTACGAGCAGTACTTC.

The chain has TRBV29-1 and TRBJ1-1; D not resolved. The germline CDR1 and CDR2 sequences are SQVTM and ANQGSEA. This CDR3 is built from 14 residues. Trimming left V 0 bases short and J 8 bases short, with 16 bases between. CDR3 bases: TGCAGCGTTGAAGATCCTAGCAGCACCAAAGAAGCTTTCTTT. Translating it yields CSVEDPSSTKEAFF.